The sequence of this T cell receptor beta chain was determined in a study of patients and donors after allogeneic stem cell transplantation. This clonotype has just a few counts. V lost 3 bases and J lost 4, with 12 bases in between. This CDR3 has 13 amino acids. Germline CDR1 and CDR2: DFQATT and SNEGSKA (reference sequence). TCRdb ran MiXCR on the RT-PCR reads and lists one entry per CDR3 protein. The table shows under 30,000 distinct CDR3 sequences, with roughly 8% occurring only once. Sequencing used blood, either unsorted or a sorted T cell fraction (not recorded which). This TCR came from a human donor who was either an allogeneic HSCT recipient or a stem cell or donor lymphocyte infusion donor (not recorded which). It is not recorded whose cells these are; they may come from a transplant donor. This rearrangement joins TRBV20-1 to TRBJ2-5; maybe TRBD2 (7 bases). The CDR3 loop reads CSASGGPAETQYF. The CDR3 coding sequence is TGCAGTGCTAGCGGGGGGCCGGCAGAGACCCAGTACTTC.